Listed below are T cell receptor beta chains from one sample, sequenced in a study of post-analysis software for immune sequencing data. One entry per CDR3 protein results from TCRdb running MiXCR on the PCR reads. This table holds some 800,000 distinct CDR3 sequences, about half found once. Material: blood. Every receptor here comes from a girl under 18 with multiple sclerosis. CDR3s include the opening cysteine and the closing phenylalanine or tryptophan. A D gene is named only where the DNA matches it firmly. Some rows have no size entry. The others give once, few or many, or a class for an expanded clone.

abundance,d_gene,v_gene,j_gene,CDR3aa,CDR3nt
-,-,TRBV27,TRBJ2-7,CASSLLVDYEQYF,TGTGCCAGCAGCTTACTAGTTGACTACGAGCAGTACTTC
-,-,TRBV12-3/TRBV12-4,TRBJ1-4,CASSPGTENEKLFF,TGTGCCAGCAGCCCCGGGACCGAAAATGAAAAACTGTTTTTT
-,TRBD1,TRBV29-1,TRBJ1-5,CSVGTGQGVDQPQHF,TGCAGCGTTGGGACGGGACAGGGGGTTGACCAGCCCCAGCATTTT
-,-,TRBV7-9,TRBJ1-5,CASSLPHQPQHF,TGTGCCAGCAGCTTGCCCCATCAGCCCCAGCATTTT
few,TRBD1,TRBV20-1,TRBJ2-7,CSASRDRDHEQYF,TGCAGTGCTAGTAGGGACAGGGACCACGAGCAGTACTTC
-,TRBD1,TRBV20-1,TRBJ2-7,CGARAHRGGSYEQYF,TGCGGTGCTAGAGCCCACAGGGGTGGCTCCTACGAGCAGTACTTC
many,-,TRBV5-1,TRBJ2-3,CASSLDAGTDTQYF,TGCGCCAGCAGCCTAGACGCGGGGACAGATACGCAGTATTTT
-,-,TRBV28,TRBJ1-1,CASSPGAFF,TGTGCCAGCAGTCCAGGAGCTTTCTTT
-,TRBD1,TRBV12-3/TRBV12-4,TRBJ1-5,CVSSLAAGTGNNQPQHF,TGTGTCAGCAGTTTAGCGGCCGGGACAGGGAACAATCAGCCCCAGCATTTT
-,TRBD2,TRBV20-1,TRBJ2-5,CSAERRLAGEETQYF,TGCAGTGCTGAGCGTAGACTAGCGGGAGAAGAGACCCAGTACTTC
few,-,TRBV5-1,TRBJ2-1,CASSRVLSAVGDEQFF,TGCGCCAGCAGCAGGGTTCTAAGCGCGGTAGGGGATGAGCAGTTCTTC
few,-,TRBV20-1,TRBJ2-5,CSARWLPETQYF,TGCAGTGCTAGGTGGCTACCAGAGACCCAGTACTTC
-,-,TRBV6-1,TRBJ1-5,CASSEWSNQPQHF,TGTGCCAGCAGTGAGTGGAGCAATCAGCCCCAGCATTTT
-,TRBD2,TRBV20-1,TRBJ2-3,CSASGLAVTDTQYF,TGCAGTGCTAGCGGTCTAGCGGTCACAGATACGCAGTATTTT
few,-,TRBV29-1,TRBJ2-7,CSVVPESYEQYF,TGCAGCGTCGTTCCAGAATCCTACGAGCAGTACTTC
-,-,TRBV4-2,TRBJ2-7,CASSQGTTEQYF,TGTGCCAGCAGCCAAGGTACCACCGAGCAGTACTTC
-,TRBD1,TRBV20-1,TRBJ2-7,CSARPGQGVPEQYF,TGCAGTGCTAGACCCGGACAGGGGGTCCCCGAGCAGTACTTC
few,-,TRBV9,TRBJ1-2,CASSVGGGRSSLTYGYTF,TGTGCCAGCAGCGTAGGGGGCGGTCGGTCCTCTTTGACCTATGGCTACACCTTC
few,-,TRBV20-1,TRBJ2-4,CSARDDGALAKNIQYF,TGCAGTGCTAGAGATGATGGAGCCCTAGCCAAAAACATTCAGTACTTC
-,TRBD2,TRBV20-1,TRBJ2-3,CSASGGLAGENTQYF,TGCAGTGCTAGTGGGGGGCTAGCGGGAGAAAATACGCAGTATTTT
-,-,TRBV7-9,TRBJ2-1,CASSLFLRTPSYNEQFF,TGTGCCAGCAGCTTATTCCTTCGGACCCCGTCCTACAATGAGCAGTTCTTC
few,-,TRBV29-1,TRBJ2-1,CSVEDYSHNEQFF,TGCAGCGTAGAAGACTATTCCCACAATGAGCAGTTCTTC
-,-,TRBV12-3/TRBV12-4,TRBJ2-7,CASSIGQAYEQYF,TGTGCCAGCAGTATAGGACAAGCCTACGAGCAGTACTTC
-,TRBD2,TRBV7-9,TRBJ2-7,CASSSPTSGGSYEQYF,TGTGCCAGCAGCTCCCCGACTAGCGGGGGGTCCTACGAGCAGTACTTC
-,-,TRBV10-3,TRBJ1-1,CAISESMGLNTEAFF,TGTGCCATCAGTGAGTCGATGGGGTTGAACACTGAAGCTTTCTTT
-,-,TRBV30,TRBJ1-1,CAWTLGPTEAFF,TGTGCCTGGACCCTGGGGCCCACTGAAGCTTTCTTT